The present T cell receptor beta chain was sequenced within a study of control samples from healthy donors and cancer patients. Produced via immunoSEQ multiplex PCR; TCRdb's table is partial and in-frame only. The sample yields 71,000 or so clones, just under 90% seen once. This TCR was recovered from a man between 60 and 75 years old with lung cancer. Material: PBMCs.

The CDR3 region has the DNA TGTGCCACCAGTGATCGCGGGCCGGGTCAAGAGACCCAGTACTTC. Residues: CATSDRGPGQETQYF. The chain couples TRBV24-1 to TRBJ2-5; TRBD2 is a possible D gene (5 bases). CDR1 and CDR2 from the germline V gene are KGHDR and SFDVKD. The CDR3 length is 15 residues. With 3 bases removed from V and 2 bases from J, the gap between germline ends came to 12 bases.